These 24 T cell receptor beta chains originate from one sample sequenced in a study of cytomegalovirus exposure and HLA in healthy donors. With 60 Vbeta and 13 Jbeta primers, the PCR was carried out. Libraries were prepared by immunoSEQ multiplex PCR; TCRdb keeps only in-frame clonotypes and omits some of them. The sample lists under 200,000 clones, about 63% occurring once. What was sequenced was PBMCs. The receptors stem from a middle-aged woman in good health and CMV-seropositive.

Note on this clone: This specimen includes other DNA sequences encoding the same CDR3. The chain couples TRBV5-6 to TRBJ1-4; D remains ambiguous. The V and J ends lost 1 base and 4 bases respectively, with 8 bases between them. CDR1 is SGHDT, CDR2 YYEEEE, per germline. There are 14 residues in the CDR3. The CDR3 nucleotides are TGTGCCAGCAGCTTGCTCGGAGTTAATGAAAAACTGTTTTTT. Translating it yields CASSLLGVNEKLFF.

This chain joins TRBV19 and TRBJ2-1; 10 bases align to TRBD2. With 5 bases clipped from V and 0 bases from J, the junction kept 10 bases outside the gene matches. Germline loops: CDR1 LNHDA, CDR2 SQIVND (reference sequence). The CDR3 extends over 18 amino acids. CDR3 protein: CASSSLAGDGGSYNEQFF. CDR3 DNA sequence: TGTGCCAGTAGTTCGCTAGCGGGAGATGGAGGCTCCTACAATGAGCAGTTCTTC. Looking up the rest from reference TRBV19 and TRBJ2-1 gives the full variable domain: DGGITQSPKYLFRKEGQNVTLSCEQNLNHDAMYWYRQDPGQGLRLIYYSQIVNDFQKGDIAEGYSVSREKKESFPLTVTSAQKNPTAFYLCASSSLAGDGGSYNEQFFGPGTRLTVL.

V gene TRBV6-5 combines with J gene TRBJ1-6; D is ambiguous. Germline loops: CDR1 MNHEY, CDR2 SVGAGI. V gave up 3 bases and J gave up 9 bases, with 9 bases separating them. CDR3 size: 13 residues. The CDR3 DNA reads as TGTGCCAGCAGTTATTACGAGCGTTCACCCCTCCACTTT. It encodes CASSYYERSPLHF.

This chain connects TRBV4-1 to TRBJ1-4, with no clear D. CDR1 and CDR2 (germline): MGHRA, YSYEKL. V gave up 4 bases and J gave up 0 bases, with 9 bases separating them. The CDR3 spans 15 residues. The CDR3 sequence is CASSPAGTTNEKLFF. Here the CDR3 DNA reads TGCGCCAGCAGCCCCGCCGGGACAACTAATGAAAAACTGTTTTTT.

The V call is TRBV5-6, the J call TRBJ2-7; no clear D. The CDR3 covers 11 residues. Germline V gene sequence: CDR1 SGHDT, CDR2 YYEEEE. V lost 4 bases and J 3 bases, leaving 5 bases between the germline ends. CDR3 in amino acids: CASSKHYEQYF. CDR3 in DNA: TGTGCCAGCAGCAAACACTACGAGCAGTACTTC.

This sequence joins TRBV7-3 and TRBJ2-3; TRBD2 aligns across 11 bases. Losses at the gene ends were 5 bases for V and 4 bases for J; bases not matched to a gene: 2. The CDR3 is 14 residues long. Germline loops: CDR1 SGHTA, CDR2 FQGTGA. CDR3 sequence: CASSDSGRADTQYF. The CDR3 nucleotides are TGTGCCAGCAGCGATAGCGGGAGGGCAGATACGCAGTATTTT.

This chain links TRBV29-1 with TRBJ1-1; 11 bases agree with TRBD1. V was clipped by 7 bases and J by 2 bases; unmatched bases: 3. Germline V lookup: CDR1 SQVTM, CDR2 ANQGSEA. The CDR3 contains 13 residues. CDR3 amino acids: CSGDRGENTEAFF. In DNA, the CDR3 is TGCAGCGGGGACAGGGGGGAAAACACTGAAGCTTTCTTT.

V is TRBV29-1 and J is TRBJ1-1; D gene ambiguous. The germline V gene has CDR1 SQVTM and CDR2 ANQGSEA. V gave up 5 bases and J gave up 2 bases, with 3 bases separating them. The length of the CDR3 is 10 residues. The CDR3 DNA reads as TGCAGCGTTCTTAACACTGAAGCTTTCTTT. It codes for CSVLNTEAFF.

J is TRBJ2-1 and V is TRBV5-8; D gene uncertain. V gave up 9 bases and J gave up 4 bases, with 23 bases separating them. Germline CDR1 SGHTS, CDR2 YDEGEE. The length of the CDR3 is 16 residues. The CDR3 is CANPPQAKVLYNEQFF. The CDR3 region has the DNA TGTGCCAACCCCCCCCAGGCGAAGGTTCTGTACAATGAGCAGTTCTTC. Variable domain in full (rest from reference TRBV5-8 and TRBJ2-1): EAGVTQSPTHLIKTRGQQATLRCSPISGHTSVYWYQQALGLGLQFLLWYDEGEERNRGNFPPRFSGRQFPNYSSELNVNALELEDSALYLCANPPQAKVLYNEQFFGPGTRLTVL.

The rearrangement uses TRBV5-4 and TRBJ1-1, with D possibly matching TRBD1 (5 bases). Germline V gene lookup returns CDR1 SGHNT and CDR2 YYREEE (reference sequence). Trimming removed 2 bases at V and 1 base at J, with 9 bases between. This CDR3 is built from 14 residues. CDR3 in DNA: TGTGCCAGCAGCTTCGGCAGGGCGAACACTGAAGCTTTCTTT. Translation gives CASSFGRANTEAFF. Using reference TRBV5-4 and TRBJ1-1 for the parts outside the CDR3, the full variable domain is ETGVTQSPTHLIKTRGQQVTLRCSSQSGHNTVSWYQQALGQGPQFIFQYYREEENGRGNFPPRFSGLQFPNYSSELNVNALELDDSALYLCASSFGRANTEAFFGQGTRLTVV.

The table lists this clone with a few counts. Mismatch with germline at one junction end may stem from a read error. V and J are TRBV7-7 and TRBJ2-5, with TRBD1 identical over 7 bases. The J call is uncertain, as TRBJ2-7 better fits the DNA end. The germline CDR1 and CDR2 sequences are SSHAT and FNYEAQ (reference sequence). This CDR3 has 14 residues. The CDR3 here is CASSLRQGPYEQYF. The CDR3 DNA sequence: TGTGCTAGCAGCCTCCGACAGGGTCCCTACGAGCAGTACTTC.

J is TRBJ2-7 and V is TRBV21-1; the D call TRBD1 from the table was never checked on the DNA. TRBV21-1 is a recognized pseudogene. The CDR3 is made up of 15 amino acids. The CDR3 DNA follows: TGTGCCAGCAGCAAATCCCAGGACAGTCCCCGTGAGCAGTACTTC. Its translation: CASSKSQDSPREQYF.

Only one count was recorded for this clone. The chain carries TRBV11-3 and TRBJ1-2; D not resolved. Germline V lookup: CDR1 SGHNT, CDR2 YENEEA. The CDR3 contains 13 residues. Between the trimmed V and J ends, which lost 2 bases and 6 bases, there was a span of 10 bases. CDR3 residues: CASSLPEGNGYTF. The CDR3 coding sequence is TGTGCCAGCAGCTTACCCGAGGGAAATGGCTACACCTTC.

The DNA for the CDR3 is TGTGCCAGCAGTTACGGCGGGAGCTACCAAGAGACCCAGTACTTC. Translation gives CASSYGGSYQETQYF. The chain employs TRBV6-5 and TRBJ2-5, with 7 bases aligning to TRBD2. Germline assignment: CDR1 MNHEY and CDR2 SVGAGI. V gave up 2 bases and J gave up 0 bases; unmatched junction bases: 3. The CDR3 spans 15 residues.

This chain connects TRBV5-6 to TRBJ1-5, with TRBD1 matching 9 bases. J was trimmed by 6 bases and V by 0 bases; bases with no gene match: 13. Germline assignment: CDR1 SGHDT and CDR2 YYEEEE. CDR3 length: 18 amino acids. In nucleotides, the CDR3 is TGTGCCAGCAGCTTGGGGGGACAGGGCGGGGTAATACGTCAGCCCCAGCATTTT. Protein sequence: CASSLGGQGGVIRQPQHF.

V and J are TRBV5-1 and TRBJ2-1, with 9 nucleotides matching TRBD1. Germline trimming cut 4 bases from V and 0 bases from J; bases unmatched to any gene: 2. The CDR3 covers 15 residues. CDR1 and CDR2 from the germline V gene are SGHRS and YFSETQ. The CDR3 nucleotides are TGCGCCAGCAGCCGGGGACAGGGCTCCTACAATGAGCAGTTCTTC. Protein sequence: CASSRGQGSYNEQFF. The full variable domain, rest sourced from reference TRBV5-1 and TRBJ2-1, is KAGVTQTPRYLIKTRGQQVTLSCSPISGHRSVSWYQQTPGQGLQFLFEYFSETQRNKGNFPGRFSGRQFSNSRSEMNVSTLELGDSALYLCASSRGQGSYNEQFFGPGTRLTVL.

The chain carries TRBV4-1 and TRBJ1-2; maybe TRBD1 (6 bases). Trimming stripped 1 base from V and 8 bases from J, with 14 bases between. The germline CDR1 and CDR2 sequences are MGHRA and YSYEKL. This CDR3 has 14 amino acids. CDR3 protein: CASSQVGLGGGYTF. CDR3 bases: TGCGCCAGCAGCCAAGTCGGACTAGGGGGAGGCTACACCTTC.

This sequence joins TRBV9 and TRBJ2-1, with 8 nucleotides matching TRBD2. Germline loops: CDR1 SGDLS, CDR2 YYNGEE. Unmatched junction bases numbered 24, after V lost 0 bases and J lost 10 bases. This CDR3 comprises 20 residues. The CDR3 is CASSVAMFDPGLGGVREQFF. The CDR3 nucleotides are TGTGCCAGCAGCGTAGCAATGTTCGACCCGGGACTAGGGGGGGTAAGAGAGCAGTTCTTC.

This chain connects TRBV28 to TRBJ2-3, with TRBD2 matching over 7 bases. The CDR3 extends over 18 amino acids. V shed 5 bases, J shed 3 bases, and the junction held 17 bases outside the gene matches. CDR1 and CDR2 (germline): MDHEN, SYDVKM. DNA for the CDR3: TGTGCCAGCAGTACACCGGGTTTGGGAGGGACGTGGACAGATACGCAGTATTTT. It yields the protein CASSTPGLGGTWTDTQYF.

A word on this clone: Other nucleotide sequences from this sample produce the same CDR3. V is TRBV5-1 and J is TRBJ2-6; D is uncertain. The V end lost 4 bases, the J end lost 0 bases, and 5 bases lay between the germline ends. CDR3 length: 14 amino acids. From germline, CDR1 is SGHRS and CDR2 YFSETQ. This CDR3 reads CASSASSGANVLTF. The CDR3 coding sequence is TGCGCCAGCAGCGCTAGCTCTGGGGCCAACGTCCTGACTTTC. Drawing the rest from reference TRBV5-1 and TRBJ2-6, the complete variable domain is KAGVTQTPRYLIKTRGQQVTLSCSPISGHRSVSWYQQTPGQGLQFLFEYFSETQRNKGNFPGRFSGRQFSNSRSEMNVSTLELGDSALYLCASSASSGANVLTFGAGSRLTVL.

The V call is TRBV5-1, the J call TRBJ1-4, with D perhaps matching TRBD1 (5 bases). This CDR3 comprises 15 residues. V gave up 1 base and J gave up 5 bases, with 12 bases separating them. Germline V gene sequence: CDR1 SGHRS, CDR2 YFSETQ. The CDR3 is CASSLRQGGNEKLFF. CDR3 sequence (DNA): TGCGCCAGCAGCTTGAGGCAGGGAGGAAATGAAAAACTGTTTTTT.

The chain couples TRBV18 to TRBJ1-5, with unresolved D. V lost 3 bases, J lost 0 bases, and 3 bases lay in between. Germline V gene data show CDR1 as KGHSH and CDR2 as LQKENI. This CDR3 has 13 residues. The CDR3 nucleotides read TGTGCCAGCTCACCTCTTAGCAATCAGCCCCAGCATTTT. Protein: CASSPLSNQPQHF.

This clone was picked up a small number of times. This chain links TRBV9 with TRBJ1-1, with D perhaps matching TRBD1 (6 bases). Between the trimmed V and J ends, which lost 3 bases and 4 bases, there was a span of 13 bases. This CDR3 has 14 residues. Germline values: CDR1 SGDLS, CDR2 YYNGEE. CDR3 region: CASSEQGFGTEAFF. In DNA, the CDR3 is TGTGCCAGCAGCGAGCAGGGGTTTGGCACTGAAGCTTTCTTT.

The chain joins TRBV7-9 to TRBJ1-6; TRBD1 matches at 7 bases. CDR3 length equals 13 residues. The germline V gene encodes CDR1 SEHNR and CDR2 FQNEAQ (reference sequence). Losses at the gene ends were 2 bases for V and 14 bases for J; bases not matched to a gene: 6. CDR3 nucleotides: TGTGCCAGCAGCTTAAATGAGGGGGCTACCCTCCACTTT. This gives the protein CASSLNEGATLHF.